The 21 T cell receptor beta chains presented below share a single source sample, sequenced in a study of graft-versus-host responses after intestinal transplantation. Antigen specificity for these receptors is unknown. Some clones are missing from TCRdb's copy, which holds only in-frame ones; the method was immunoSEQ multiplex PCR. The repertoire holds 80,000 to 100,000 clones, 91% seen once, with 0.15% to 0.2% in the top ten. The sequences come from unstimulated CD4+ T cells sorted from spleen or lymph node cells, collected before transplant. These receptors originate from a human donor who was the organ donor for an intestinal transplant.

The chain links TRBV15 to TRBJ2-2, with D perhaps matching TRBD2 (6 bases). The germline V gene has CDR1 LNHNV and CDR2 YYDKDF (reference sequence). V was pared by 0 bases and J by 4 bases, with 9 bases between. The CDR3 loop spans 15 amino acids. The CDR3 region is CATSRELRGTGELFF. CDR3 DNA: TGTGCCACCAGCAGAGAGTTGCGGGGCACCGGGGAGCTGTTTTTT. The variable domain in full, with the rest retrieved from reference TRBV15 and TRBJ2-2, is DAMVIQNPRYQVTQFGKPVTLSCSQTLNHNVMYWYQQKSSQAPKLLFHYYDKDFNNEADTPDNFQSRRPNTSFCFLDIRSPGLGDTAMYLCATSRELRGTGELFFGEGSRLTVL.

This sequence joins TRBV30 and TRBJ2-7, with a tentative D call TRBD1 (6 bases). The V end was cut by 4 bases, the J end by 0 bases, with 7 bases between. CDR1 is GTSNPN and CDR2 is SVGIG in the germline V gene (reference sequence). The CDR3 has 12 residues. This CDR3 is CAWKGGSYEQYF. CDR3 sequence (DNA): TGTGCCTGGAAAGGGGGCTCCTACGAGCAGTACTTC.

V gene TRBV2 combines with J gene TRBJ1-6; 9 bases fit TRBD1. This CDR3 has 15 residues. With V trimmed by 9 bases and J by 8 bases, 11 bases remained unmatched. CDR1 is SNHLY, CDR2 FYNNEI, per germline. The CDR3 DNA reads as TGTGCCAGTACTGGACCGGGACAGGGTTATTCACCCCTCCACTTT. It specifies CASTGPGQGYSPLHF.

This clone has more than one count but fewer than ten. V and J are TRBV4-1 and TRBJ1-1, with TRBD1 as a possible D gene (5 bases). The CDR3 consists of 13 residues. The ends were cut back, 0 bases at V and 6 bases at J, with 8 bases in the middle. Germline V gene lookup returns CDR1 MGHRA and CDR2 YSYEKL. For the CDR3, the DNA is TGCGCCAGCAGCCAAGATTGGGGGGCTGAAGCTTTCTTT. This sequence encodes CASSQDWGAEAFF.

This chain connects TRBV28 to TRBJ1-1; 9 bases are shared with TRBD1. Trimming removed 6 bases from V and 1 base from J; junction bases left unmatched: 0. The CDR3 runs 13 residues. Germline CDR1 MDHEN, CDR2 SYDVKM. The CDR3 DNA reads TGTGCCAGCAGGACAGGGGGGAACACTGAAGCTTTCTTT. This codes for CASRTGGNTEAFF.

The J gene is TRBJ1-4, the V gene TRBV20-1; D is unclear. Trimming removed 1 base from V and 8 bases from J, with 5 bases in between. The germline gives CDR1 DFQATT, CDR2 SNEGSKA (reference sequence). The CDR3 is made up of 11 amino acids. This CDR3 reads CSARVPEKLFF. DNA for the CDR3: TGCAGTGCTAGAGTTCCAGAAAAACTGTTTTTT.

This clone has just a few counts. The chain combines TRBV28 with TRBJ2-7; tentatively, D is TRBD2 (6 bases). V dropped 3 bases and J dropped 3 bases, with 12 bases sitting between them. The CDR3 runs to 14 residues. Germline CDR1 and CDR2: MDHEN and SYDVKM. The DNA of the CDR3 is TGTGCCAGCAGTTTCGGAGGGTTGGACTACGAGCAGTACTTC. Translated, it gives CASSFGGLDYEQYF.

In this sample, this clone turned up once. J is TRBJ1-2 and V is TRBV28; 7 bases are shared with TRBD1. V shed 4 bases, J shed 5 bases, and the junction held 7 bases outside the gene matches. There are 14 residues in the CDR3. Germline CDR1 reads MDHEN; CDR2 reads SYDVKM. The CDR3 DNA follows: TGTGCCAGCAGTTCCCTCGACAGGGATTATGGCTACACCTTC. Translated: CASSSLDRDYGYTF.

This clone was seen a single time. The chain's CDR3 is CASSRDSSNTEAFF. The DNA for the CDR3 is TGTGCCAGCAGCCGGGACAGTTCGAACACTGAAGCTTTCTTT. This chain uses TRBV7-3 with TRBJ1-1; 7 nucleotides line up with TRBD1. The CDR3 loop spans 14 amino acids. The germline V gene encodes CDR1 SGHTA and CDR2 FQGTGA. V gave up 5 bases and J gave up 1 base; unmatched junction bases: 4. The full variable domain, with the rest looked up from reference TRBV7-3 and TRBJ1-1, is GAGVSQTPSNKVTEKGKYVELRCDPISGHTALYWYRQSLGQGPEFLIYFQGTGAADDSGLPNDRFFAVRPEGSVSTLKIQRTERGDSAVYLCASSRDSSNTEAFFGQGTRLTVV.

The rearrangement links TRBV7-9 to TRBJ1-4; TRBD1 agrees at 7 bases. The CDR3 is 15 amino acids. J gave up 2 bases and V 5 bases, and 5 bases lay outside the gene matches. The germline CDR1 and CDR2 sequences are SEHNR and FQNEAQ (reference sequence). The CDR3 DNA follows: TGTGCCAGCAGCCTTACAGGGGTTACTAATGAAAAACTGTTTTTT. As protein: CASSLTGVTNEKLFF.

J is TRBJ1-5 and V is TRBV15; no definite D call. CDR1 is LNHNV and CDR2 is YYDKDF in the germline V gene (reference sequence). The CDR3 sequence is 12 residues long. Trimming stripped 1 base from V and 5 bases from J, with 3 bases between. This CDR3 is CATSRVDQPQHF. DNA for the CDR3: TGTGCCACCAGCAGAGTAGATCAGCCCCAGCATTTT. The entire variable domain, with the rest obtained from reference TRBV15 and TRBJ1-5, is as follows: DAMVIQNPRYQVTQFGKPVTLSCSQTLNHNVMYWYQQKSSQAPKLLFHYYDKDFNNEADTPDNFQSRRPNTSFCFLDIRSPGLGDTAMYLCATSRVDQPQHFGDGTRLSIL.

This chain joins TRBV7-2 and TRBJ1-1; D is possibly TRBD1 (5 bases). The CDR3 is 16 amino acids. Germline V gives CDR1 SGHTA, CDR2 FQGNSA. Trimming took 2 bases from V and 1 from J, leaving 14 bases between them. The CDR3 region is CASSLRPDRANTEAFF. The CDR3 nucleotides are TGTGCCAGCAGCTTAAGGCCAGACAGAGCGAACACTGAAGCTTTCTTT.

This chain connects TRBV7-2 to TRBJ1-4, with a possible D match to TRBD1 (5 bases). The CDR3 contains 16 residues. CDR1 and CDR2 (germline): SGHTA, FQGNSA. V was clipped by 5 bases and J by 8 bases, with 21 bases between them. DNA of the CDR3: TGTGCCAGCAGCCGGGGGGTATTAGACGTCTTCGAAAAACTGTTTTTT. It encodes CASSRGVLDVFEKLFF.

V gene TRBV5-1 combines with J gene TRBJ1-6; no clear D. V lost 2 bases and J lost 6, with 12 bases in between. The germline CDR1 and CDR2 sequences are SGHRS and YFSETQ. CDR3 length equals 15 residues. CDR3 bases: TGCGCCAGCAGCTTTGGTTCCGGGGTTAATTCACCCCTCCACTTT. Translating it yields CASSFGSGVNSPLHF.

Only one count was recorded for this clone. This CDR3 is CARGQAQPLGPWETQYF. CDR3 in DNA: TGTGCCAGGGGCCAGGCCCAGCCTCTGGGGCCCTGGGAGACCCAGTACTTC. V usage is TRBV5-6 and J usage is TRBJ2-5, with TRBD1 as a possible D gene (5 bases). Germline assignment: CDR1 SGHDT and CDR2 YYEEEE. The V end lost 8 bases, the J end lost 5 bases, and 28 bases lay between the germline ends. The CDR3 runs 17 residues.

This chain uses TRBV30 with TRBJ1-5; D call uncertain. V shed 2 bases and J shed 5 bases, with 10 bases lying between them. The CDR3 length is 13 residues. From germline, CDR1 is GTSNPN and CDR2 SVGIG (reference sequence). The CDR3 spells CAWSRQRDQPQHF. The CDR3 coding sequence is TGTGCCTGGAGTCGCCAGCGCGATCAGCCCCAGCATTTT.

This clone was found once. The chain links TRBV2 to TRBJ2-1; D uncertain. Germline CDR1 and CDR2: SNHLY and FYNNEI. V lost 0 bases and J 12 bases, leaving 12 bases between the germline ends. The CDR3 is 13 residues long. CDR3 protein: CASSEALTRLQFF. The CDR3 coding sequence is TGTGCCAGCAGTGAAGCCCTGACTCGTTTGCAGTTCTTC.

This chain joins TRBV11-2 and TRBJ2-3, with D perhaps TRBD2 (5 bases). V gave up 7 bases and J gave up 3 bases, with 11 bases separating them. The CDR3 is 13 amino acids. CDR1 and CDR2 (germline): SGHAT, FQNNGV. CDR3 nucleotide sequence: TGTGCCAGCAACACGCCGGGGACAGATACGCAGTATTTT. Translated, it gives CASNTPGTDTQYF.

The CDR3 is CASSRTGVNSPLHF. As DNA, the CDR3 is TGTGCCAGTAGTAGAACAGGGGTTAATTCACCCCTCCACTTT. V and J are TRBV19 and TRBJ1-6, with TRBD1 matching 7 bases. CDR1 and CDR2 (germline): LNHDA, SQIVND (reference sequence). The ends lost 4 bases at V and 6 bases at J; junction bases unmatched: 3. This CDR3 has 14 residues.

The chain has TRBV11-1 and TRBJ2-3; D remains unclear. Germline V gene lookup returns CDR1 SGHAT and CDR2 FQDESV (reference sequence). V shed 5 bases and J shed 0 bases, with 9 bases lying between them. This CDR3 comprises 14 residues. CDR3 nucleotides: TGTGCCAGCAGCGTTGTATCTAGCACAGATACGCAGTATTTT. As protein: CASSVVSSTDTQYF.

CDR3 amino acids: CASSLGGVSYEQYF. The DNA for the CDR3 is TGTGCCAGCAGCTTGGGGGGAGTCTCCTACGAGCAGTACTTC. The V and J genes are TRBV5-8 and TRBJ2-7, with a possible D match to TRBD2 (5 bases). Trimming stripped 0 bases from V and 0 bases from J, with 7 bases between. Per the germline V gene, CDR1 is SGHTS and CDR2 is YDEGEE. The CDR3 has 14 residues.